This section outlines one T cell receptor beta chain sequence together with its context. The antigen is unknown. Clones were sequenced by immunoSEQ multiplex PCR, and TCRdb holds only the in-frame ones, with some missing. This table has about 160,000 clones, roughly 91% appearing once. The entry originates in a study of cytomegalovirus exposure and HLA in healthy donors. General study results and limits: Rare sequences made up most TCRs, while some public TCRs were found in many donors. In vitro work confirmed that a few CMV-associated chains recognize CMV antigens.

CDR1 and CDR2 from the germline V gene are MGHRA and YSYEKL. This CDR3 spans 19 amino acids. V lost 0 bases and J lost 1, with 21 bases in between. The sample taken for sequencing was PBMCs. The chain is built from TRBV4-1 and TRBJ1-1; perhaps TRBD1 as D (5 bases). The receptor comes from a woman aged 18-29 years in good health and CMV-seropositive. CDR3 nucleotides: TGCGCCAGCAGCCAAGATTGGTGGGGGGACCCTTGGGGGAACACTGAAGCTTTCTTT. This encodes CASSQDWWGDPWGNTEAFF.